These 13 T cell receptor beta chains were all obtained from the same sample, sequenced in a study of early T cells in non-severe SARS-CoV-2 infection. TCRdb recomputed calls from the 5' RACE reads with MiXCR, one row per CDR3 protein. The sample lists 68,000 or so distinct CDR3 sequences, 12% occurring once. Sequenced material: whole blood. These receptors all come from an adult who was a healthcare worker with PCR-confirmed SARS-CoV-2 infection or an uninfected control (not recorded which).

This clonotype was counted ten times or more. This chain uses TRBV7-2 with TRBJ2-1; 9 bases map to TRBD1. Germline V gene lookup returns CDR1 SGHTA and CDR2 FQGNSA. J gave up 10 bases and V 4 bases, and 5 bases lay outside the gene matches. This CDR3 is built from 13 residues. CDR3 in amino acids: CASSSDRGTEQFF. In DNA form, the CDR3 reads TGTGCCAGCAGCTCGGACAGGGGAACGGAGCAGTTCTTC.

The chain links TRBV6-6 to TRBJ2-7, with 11 bases lining up with TRBD1. Losses at the gene ends were 6 bases for V and 2 bases for J; bases not matched to a gene: 12. The CDR3 spans 17 residues. Germline CDR1 is MNHNY and CDR2 is SVGAGI (reference sequence). The chain's CDR3 is CASRHRDRGKGTYEQYF. CDR3 coding DNA: TGTGCCAGCAGGCACCGGGACAGGGGGAAGGGAACCTACGAGCAGTACTTC.

This sequence joins TRBV5-6 and TRBJ2-2, with 9 bases identical to TRBD2. The CDR3 has 16 residues. V gave up 1 base and J gave up 5 bases; unmatched junction bases: 6. Germline-derived CDR1 and CDR2 are SGHDT and YYEEEE. CDR3 nucleotides: TGTGCCAGCAGCTTGCGGCTAGCGGGGCGAACCGGGGAGCTGTTTTTT. Amino acid sequence: CASSLRLAGRTGELFF.

The sample holds a few counts of this clonotype. J is TRBJ2-1 and V is TRBV14; tentative D call: TRBD1 (5 bases). The germline CDR1 and CDR2 sequences are SGHDN and FVKESK. The V and J ends lost 2 bases and 2 bases respectively, with 7 bases between them. This CDR3 is built from 14 residues. The CDR3 region has the DNA TGTGCCAGCAGCCAAATACAGGCCTACAATGAGCAGTTCTTC. Translated, it gives CASSQIQAYNEQFF.

There are a few counts of this clonotype. The chain is built from TRBV29-1 and TRBJ2-7; possibly TRBD1 or TRBD2 for D (5 bases each). The V and J ends lost 7 bases and 3 bases respectively, with 16 bases between them. Germline V CDR1 and CDR2: SQVTM, ANQGSEA. The CDR3 has 13 amino acids. The CDR3 sequence: CSGQGASRYEQYF. CDR3 DNA sequence: TGCAGCGGGCAGGGAGCCTCTCGCTACGAGCAGTACTTC.

The chain couples TRBV15 to TRBJ1-1, with D unclear. V shed 1 base and J shed 0 bases, with 6 bases lying between them. In germline, CDR1 is LNHNV, CDR2 YYDKDF (reference sequence). CDR3 length: 14 amino acids. The CDR3 spells CATSRGTMNTEAFF. CDR3 sequence (DNA): TGTGCCACCAGCAGAGGGACTATGAACACTGAAGCTTTCTTT.

This clonotype was counted many times. The chain uses TRBV7-2 and TRBJ1-3; no reliable D call. CDR1 is SGHTA, CDR2 FQGNSA, per germline. The CDR3 consists of 17 residues. Trimming removed 2 bases from V and 6 bases from J, with 20 bases in between. CDR3 nucleotides: TGTGCCAGCAGCTTAAATGTTCCGGGAGTGACTGAAAACACCATATATTTT. Residues: CASSLNVPGVTENTIYF.

This clonotype was seen at least ten times. The chain couples TRBV7-2 to TRBJ2-7; D is undetermined. The V gene lost 5 bases and the J gene lost 0 bases, with 8 bases spanning the gap. The CDR3 is made up of 13 amino acids. CDR1 and CDR2 (germline): SGHTA, FQGNSA. Written as DNA, the CDR3 is TGTGCCAGCAGCCGCGGTAGCTCCTACGAGCAGTACTTC. Its translation is CASSRGSSYEQYF.

This clonotype was found a few times. The chain links TRBV9 to TRBJ2-1, with 8 bases lining up with TRBD2. Germline values: CDR1 SGDLS, CDR2 YYNGEE. CDR3 size: 20 residues. After removal of 4 bases from V and 2 bases from J, the junction contained 20 bases not matched to a gene. The DNA of the CDR3 is TGTGCCAGCAGCCCAGGACTAGTGGCGGGGGGCCAGTGGGCCTACAATGAGCAGTTCTTC. Protein: CASSPGLVAGGQWAYNEQFF.

This clonotype was picked up many times. The V and J genes are TRBV12-3 or TRBV12-4 and TRBJ2-7, with 7 bases aligning to TRBD1. The CDR3 runs 14 residues. With 5 bases clipped from V and 3 bases from J, the junction kept 7 bases outside the gene matches. CDR3 DNA sequence: TGTGCCAGCAGTCCTAACAGACAGGGCTACGAGCAGTACTTC. It yields the protein CASSPNRQGYEQYF.

This clonotype was detected many times. The genes are TRBV6-2 or TRBV6-3 and TRBJ1-5; D perhaps matches TRBD1 (6 bases). Germline CDR1 and CDR2: MNHEY and SVGEGT. The CDR3 runs to 14 residues. Trimming stripped 6 bases from V and 2 bases from J, with 11 bases between. CDR3 coding DNA: TGTGCCAGCAGACAGGGAGCGGGCAATCAGCCCCAGCATTTT. Encoded protein: CASRQGAGNQPQHF.

This clonotype was observed many times. This sequence joins TRBV7-2 and TRBJ2-3; 8 bases match TRBD1. In germline, CDR1 is SGHTA, CDR2 FQGNSA. This CDR3 spans 16 amino acids. Trimming at V came to 8 bases and at J to 2 bases, leaving 12 bases not matched to a gene. CDR3 in amino acids: CASAPQTGVPTDTQYF. The CDR3 nucleotides are TGTGCCAGCGCTCCCCAGACAGGGGTACCCACAGATACGCAGTATTTT.

This clonotype came up a few times. J is TRBJ1-6 and V is TRBV5-1; 8 bases align to TRBD1. The junction had 10 bases not matched to a gene; V was cut back by 4 bases and J by 10 bases. Germline CDR1 reads SGHRS; CDR2 reads YFSETQ. The CDR3 extends over 15 amino acids. The CDR3 is CASSARQGTDSPLHF. The CDR3 DNA follows: TGCGCCAGCAGCGCCAGACAGGGGACCGACTCACCCCTCCACTTT.